This T cell receptor (beta chain) comes out of a study of blood T cell repertoires in COVID-19. Clones were read by immunoSEQ multiplex PCR, and TCRdb kept only the in-frame ones, dropping some. The repertoire includes 200,000 to 250,000 clones, about 79% of them detected once, and 3% to 3.5% sits in the top ten. There are 16 residues in the CDR3. CDR1 is LNHDA, CDR2 SQIVND, per germline (reference sequence). The V segment lost 6 bases and the J segment 3 bases; nucleotides outside the gene matches: 13. The chain uses TRBV19 and TRBJ1-2, with TRBD1 identical over 7 bases. This TCR was sampled from a woman aged 60-70 years who had recovered from COVID-19. Material: PBMCs or T cells enriched from blood (not recorded which). The CDR3 DNA follows: TGTGCCAGTAGCCCCGGAGGGGGCGCGAGGGACTATGGCTACACCTTC. Protein product: CASSPGGGARDYGYTF.